The present T cell receptor (beta chain) was sequenced within a study of blood T cell repertoires in COVID-19. Study information: Both acute and convalescent COVID-19 samples were obtained from the United States, Italy and Spain.

Germline CDR1 reads MNHEY; CDR2 reads SMNVEV (reference sequence). V lost 2 bases, J lost 7 bases, and 4 bases stayed unmatched. The CDR3 has 14 residues. Profiled with immunoSEQ multiplex PCR; TCRdb holds only in-frame clones, not every one. The sample lists tens of thousands of clones; 86% were seen once. The source material was peripheral blood. The chain combines TRBV27 with TRBJ2-2, with 7 bases fitting TRBD1. This TCR derives from a man aged 35 to 55 with COVID-19, enrolled during active disease. This chain's CDR3 is CASSLNRGGGELFF. CDR3 in DNA: TGTGCCAGCAGTTTAAACAGGGGCGGCGGGGAGCTGTTTTTT.